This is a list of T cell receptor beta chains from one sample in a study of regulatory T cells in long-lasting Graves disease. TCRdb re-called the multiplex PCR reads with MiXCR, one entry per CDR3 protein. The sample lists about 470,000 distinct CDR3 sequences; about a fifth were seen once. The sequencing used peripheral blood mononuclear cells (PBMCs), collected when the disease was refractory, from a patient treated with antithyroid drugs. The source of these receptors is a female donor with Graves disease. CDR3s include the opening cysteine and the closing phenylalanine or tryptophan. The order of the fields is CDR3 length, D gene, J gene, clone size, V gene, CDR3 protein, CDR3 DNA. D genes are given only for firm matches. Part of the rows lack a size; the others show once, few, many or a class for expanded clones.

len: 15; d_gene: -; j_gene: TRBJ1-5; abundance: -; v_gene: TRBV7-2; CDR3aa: CASSPGEGRNQPQHF; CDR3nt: TGTGCCAGCAGCCCCGGGGAGGGGAGGAATCAGCCCCAGCATTTT
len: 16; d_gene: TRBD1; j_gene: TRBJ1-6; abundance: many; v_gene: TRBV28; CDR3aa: CASSQQGWDYNSPLHF; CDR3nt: TGTGCCAGCAGTCAACAGGGGTGGGACTATAATTCACCCCTCCACTTT
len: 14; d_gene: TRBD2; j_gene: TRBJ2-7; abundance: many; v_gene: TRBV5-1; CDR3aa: CASKLAGGSYEQYF; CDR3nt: TGTGCCAGCAAATTAGCGGGTGGCTCCTACGAGCAGTACTTC
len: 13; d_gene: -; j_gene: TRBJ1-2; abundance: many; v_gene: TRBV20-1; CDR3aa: CSARDDDYGGYTF; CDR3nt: TGCAGTGCTAGAGATGATGACTATGGAGGCTACACCTTC
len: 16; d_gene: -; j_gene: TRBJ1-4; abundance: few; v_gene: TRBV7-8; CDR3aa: CAREGRVYGTGEKLFF; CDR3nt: TGTGCCAGGGAAGGACGCGTATACGGGACGGGTGAAAAACTGTTTTTT
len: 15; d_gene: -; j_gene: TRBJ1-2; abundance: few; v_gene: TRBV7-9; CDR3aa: CASSEAGEWGYGYTF; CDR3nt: TGTGCCAGCAGCGAAGCAGGGGAGTGGGGCTATGGCTACACCTTC
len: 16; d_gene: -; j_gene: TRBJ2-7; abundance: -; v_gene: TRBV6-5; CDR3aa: CASSYGGLRSSYEQYF; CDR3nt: TGTGCCAGCAGTTACGGGGGTCTGCGGAGCTCCTACGAGCAGTACTTC
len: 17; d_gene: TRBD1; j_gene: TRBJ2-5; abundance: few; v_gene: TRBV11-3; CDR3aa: CASSQGQGARSQETQYF; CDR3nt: TGTGCCAGCAGCCAAGGACAGGGGGCGCGGAGTCAAGAGACCCAGTACTTC
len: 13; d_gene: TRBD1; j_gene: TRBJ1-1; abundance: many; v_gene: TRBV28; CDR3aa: CASSTGGGTEAFF; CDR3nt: TGTGCCAGCAGTACAGGGGGCGGAACTGAAGCTTTCTTT
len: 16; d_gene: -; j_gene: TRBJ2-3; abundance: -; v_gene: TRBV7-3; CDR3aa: CASSPGLPSSTDTQYF; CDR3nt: TGTGCCAGCAGCCCGGGACTTCCCTCTAGCACAGATACGCAGTATTTT
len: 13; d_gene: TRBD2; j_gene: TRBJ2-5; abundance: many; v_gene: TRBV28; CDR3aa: CASRLAGAETQYF; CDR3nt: TGTGCCAGCCGTCTAGCGGGAGCAGAGACCCAGTACTTC
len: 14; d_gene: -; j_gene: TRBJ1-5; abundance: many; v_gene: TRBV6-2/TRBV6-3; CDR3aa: CASSGIDSNQPQHF; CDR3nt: TGTGCCAGCAGTGGCATCGATAGCAATCAGCCCCAGCATTTT
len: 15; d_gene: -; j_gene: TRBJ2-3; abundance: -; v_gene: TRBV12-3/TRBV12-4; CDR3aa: CASSFLVPSTDTQYF; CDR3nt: TGTGCCAGCAGTTTTCTGGTACCATCCACAGATACGCAGTATTTT
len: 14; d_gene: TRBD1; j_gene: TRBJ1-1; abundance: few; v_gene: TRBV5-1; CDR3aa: CASSFSRGMTEAFF; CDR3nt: TGCGCCAGCAGCTTTTCCAGGGGGATGACTGAAGCTTTCTTT
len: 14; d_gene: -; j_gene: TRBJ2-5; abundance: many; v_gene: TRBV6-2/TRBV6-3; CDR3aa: CASSYGTRQETQYF; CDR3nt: TGTGCCAGCAGTTACGGGACAAGACAAGAGACCCAGTACTTC
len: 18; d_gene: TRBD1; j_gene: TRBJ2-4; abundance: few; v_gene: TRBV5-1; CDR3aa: CASTPGTGSLLAKNIQYF; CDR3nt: TGCGCCAGCACCCCCGGGACAGGGAGCCTTTTAGCCAAAAACATTCAGTACTTC
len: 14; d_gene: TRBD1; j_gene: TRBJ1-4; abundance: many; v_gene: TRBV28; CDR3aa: CASSRTGGREKLFF; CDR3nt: TGTGCCAGCAGCCGGACAGGGGGGCGGGAAAAACTGTTTTTT
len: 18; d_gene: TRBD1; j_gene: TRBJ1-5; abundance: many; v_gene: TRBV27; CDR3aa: CASSLFRNRGPSDQPQHF; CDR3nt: TGTGCCAGCAGTTTATTTAGAAACAGGGGGCCCTCGGATCAGCCCCAGCATTTT
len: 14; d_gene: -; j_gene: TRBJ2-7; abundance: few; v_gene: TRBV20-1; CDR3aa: CSARSQVSSYEQYF; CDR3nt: TGCAGTGCTAGAAGTCAGGTGAGCTCCTACGAGCAGTACTTC
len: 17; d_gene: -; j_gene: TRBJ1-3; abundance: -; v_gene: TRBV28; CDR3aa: CASSLFPGLFSGNTIYF; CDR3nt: TGTGCCAGCAGTTTATTTCCAGGTCTTTTCTCTGGAAACACCATATATTTT
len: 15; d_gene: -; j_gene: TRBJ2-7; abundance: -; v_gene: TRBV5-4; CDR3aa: CASSRPQTGPDEQYF; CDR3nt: TGTGCCAGCAGTCGTCCCCAGACAGGCCCCGACGAGCAGTACTTC
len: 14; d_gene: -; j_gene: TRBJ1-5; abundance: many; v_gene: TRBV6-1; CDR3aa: CASTTRGRHQPQHF; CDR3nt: TGTGCCAGCACCACCAGGGGTCGGCATCAGCCCCAGCATTTT
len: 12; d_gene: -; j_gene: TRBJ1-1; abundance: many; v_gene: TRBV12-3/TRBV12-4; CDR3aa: CASSFRDTEAFF; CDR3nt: TGTGCCAGCAGTTTCAGGGACACTGAAGCTTTCTTT
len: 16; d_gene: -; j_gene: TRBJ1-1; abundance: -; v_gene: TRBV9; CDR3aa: CASSARGGGMSTEAFF; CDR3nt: TGTGCCAGCAGCGCCCGGGGGGGCGGAATGAGCACTGAAGCTTTCTTT
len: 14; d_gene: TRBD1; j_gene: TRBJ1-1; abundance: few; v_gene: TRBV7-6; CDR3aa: CASSLVPDRAEAFF; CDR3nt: TGTGCCAGCAGCTTAGTGCCAGACAGGGCGGAAGCTTTCTTT
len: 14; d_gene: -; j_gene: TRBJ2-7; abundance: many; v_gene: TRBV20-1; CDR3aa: CSARAGLGSYEQYF; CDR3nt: TGCAGTGCTAGGGCAGGGCTCGGTTCCTACGAGCAGTACTTC
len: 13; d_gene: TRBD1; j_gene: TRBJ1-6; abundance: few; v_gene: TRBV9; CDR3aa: CASSVTGESPLHF; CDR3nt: TGTGCCAGCAGCGTAACAGGGGAATCACCCCTCCACTTT
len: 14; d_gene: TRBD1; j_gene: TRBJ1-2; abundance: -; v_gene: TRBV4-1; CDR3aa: CASSQVGTGDGYTF; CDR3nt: TGCGCCAGCAGCCAAGTGGGGACAGGGGATGGCTACACCTTC
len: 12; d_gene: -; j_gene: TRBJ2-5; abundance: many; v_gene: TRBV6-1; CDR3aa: CASSNHGETQYF; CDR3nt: TGTGCCAGCAGCAACCACGGAGAGACCCAGTACTTC
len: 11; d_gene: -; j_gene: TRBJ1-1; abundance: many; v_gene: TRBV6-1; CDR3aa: CATTGSFEAFF; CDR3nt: TGTGCCACCACTGGGTCATTTGAAGCTTTCTTT
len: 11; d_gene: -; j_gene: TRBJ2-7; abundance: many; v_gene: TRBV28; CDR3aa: CASGTNYEQYF; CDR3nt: TGTGCCAGCGGAACGAATTACGAGCAGTACTTC
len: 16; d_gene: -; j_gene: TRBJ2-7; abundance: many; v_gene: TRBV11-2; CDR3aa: CASSSTGILSSYEQYF; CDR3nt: TGTGCCAGCAGCTCGACGGGGATTCTGAGCTCCTACGAGCAGTACTTC